This T cell receptor beta chain was captured in a study of shared clonotypes between healthy human individuals. Naive CD8 isolation took CD45RO-negative cells positively selected for CCR7 and excluded terminally differentiated effector memory CD45RA+ cells. The CDR3 contains 17 residues. The V gene end was trimmed by 5 bases and the J gene end by 5 bases; junction bases not matched to a gene: 15. CDR1 MDHEN and CDR2 SYDVKM come from the germline V gene. Sequencing used immunoSEQ multiplex PCR; TCRdb keeps in-frame clones, though not all of them. Among just over 2,000,000 clones, approximately 94% were seen once, and the ten largest hold more than 0.95%.

The sequenced sample was naive CD8+ T cells sorted from blood. The clonotype was recovered from a man between 18 and 29 years old in good health. The chain combines TRBV28 with TRBJ2-5; 9 bases agree with TRBD1. This CDR3 reads CASSQWTGEGARETQYF. For the CDR3, the DNA is TGTGCCAGCAGTCAATGGACAGGGGAGGGTGCCAGGGAGACCCAGTACTTC.